The 15 T cell receptor beta chains listed next were all sequenced from one sample in a study of tissue T cells after allogeneic stem cell transplantation. Clones were read by immunoSEQ multiplex PCR, and TCRdb kept only the in-frame ones, dropping some. The sample yields nearly 50,000 clones, 73% seen once. Sequencing was carried out using sorted cells pooled from one or two spleens. Receptor source: a pool of C57BL/6 mice in good health.

In the case of this clone: Genes here carry mouse names. From the germline J gene comes the end of the CDR3, since the read stops 1 residue before it. The genes are TRBV5 and TRBJ2-1; 11 bases align to TRBD1. Losses at the gene ends were 4 bases for V and 5 bases for J; bases not matched to a gene: 4. Per germline, CDR1 LGHNA and CDR2 YNLKQL (reference sequence). The CDR3 has 15 residues. The CDR3 loop reads CASSPVGQGDAEQFF. The sequenced CDR3 bases are TGTGCCAGCAGCCCAGTGGGACAGGGGGATGCTGAGCAGTTC.

To note about this clone: Mouse germline and gene names are used. The read is 1 residue too short to cover the CDR3 end, so that end is filled in from the germline J gene. J is TRBJ2-5 and V is TRBV3, with TRBD2 identical over 12 bases. The CDR3 has 15 amino acids. V lost 4 bases to trimming and J lost 6 bases; unmatched junction nucleotides: 5. Germline values: CDR1 SNHLY, CDR2 FYNGKV (reference sequence). CDR3 sequence reads: CASSSRDWGADTQYF. The part of the CDR3 DNA that was read is TGTGCCAGCAGCTCCCGGGACTGGGGGGCGGACACCCAGTAC.

About this clone itself: Any gene name here is a mouse gene name. The sequence runs out 1 residue before the end of the CDR3; the remainder is reconstructed from the germline J gene. The chain couples TRBV20 to TRBJ1-2; D is possibly TRBD1 (5 bases). The length of the CDR3 is 13 residues. Germline CDR1 GFQATS, CDR2 STVNSAI. V lost 1 base to trimming and J lost 0 bases, with 6 bases between them. The CDR3 reads CGARAGANSDYTF. CDR3 DNA (partial): TGTGGTGCTAGGGCGGGGGCAAACTCCGACTACACC.

This clone was seen once. All gene names here are mouse names. With the read ending 1 residue before the CDR3 end, the germline J gene is used to fill in that end. The rearrangement uses TRBV12-1 and TRBJ2-1; D is unresolved. This CDR3 comprises 13 residues. Trimming took off 0 bases at V and 3 bases at J, with 5 bases between the two ends. CDR1 and CDR2 (germline): SGHSN, HYEKVE. Here the CDR3 reads CASSLGVYAEQFF. The sequenced CDR3 bases are TGTGCCAGCTCTCTCGGGGTCTATGCTGAGCAGTTC.

Details on this clone: The genes are named according to mouse. The read ends 1 residue early relative to the CDR3; the germline J gene fills the gap. The V gene is TRBV30, the J gene TRBJ2-5; no reliable D call. This CDR3 has 14 amino acids. Trimming shortened V by 1 base and J by 0 bases, and 8 bases separated the two germline ends. CDR1 is SQVVS and CDR2 is ANEGSEA in the germline V gene. The covered CDR3 bases are TGTAGTTCTAGAGCTGGCGATAACCAAGACACCCAGTAC. Its protein is CSSRAGDNQDTQY. The whole CDR3 sequence reads CSSRAGDNQDTQYF.

About this clone: Genes and germline are mouse. The missing CDR3 end, 1 residue past where the read stops, is filled in from the germline J gene. V is TRBV13-1 and J is TRBJ2-3; D possibly corresponds to TRBD1 (6 bases). V was shortened by 3 bases and J by 0 bases, with 11 bases between the two germline ends. The CDR3 has 15 residues. The V gene's germline CDR1 is NSHNY and CDR2 SYGAGN. CDR3 bases read: TGTGCCAGCAGTGGCCGGGACACTAGTGCAGAAACGCTGTAT. Encoded protein: CASSGRDTSAETLY. The CDR3 in its entirety is CASSGRDTSAETLYF.

With regard to this clone: Genes here carry mouse names. The CDR3 is cut off 1 residue early in the read; its end comes from the germline J gene. The V call is TRBV26, the J call TRBJ1-6, with D tentatively TRBD1 (5 bases). TRBJ1-6 is treated as an ORF (open reading frame) with a function not yet certain. V dropped 1 base and J dropped 4 bases, with 5 bases sitting between them. The CDR3 is 14 residues long. CDR1 is KGHPV and CDR2 is FQNQEV in the germline V gene (reference sequence). The CDR3 bases that were read are TGTGCCAGCAGTCTGTACAGGTATAATTCGCCCCTCTAC. This gives the protein CASSLYRYNSPLY. The full CDR3 sequence reads CASSLYRYNSPLYF.

For this clone: Mouse gene names apply. The read gets to within 1 residue of the CDR3 end, and the germline J gene fills in the rest. The rearrangement uses TRBV26 and TRBJ2-1; D is unclear. This CDR3 comprises 13 residues. Germline CDR1 reads KGHPV; CDR2 reads FQNQEV (reference sequence). V lost 8 bases and J lost 1, with 9 bases in between. CDR3 sequence: CASDRANYAEQFF. The DNA read from the CDR3 is TGTGCCAGCGACCGGGCCAACTATGCTGAGCAGTTC.

Worth noting for this clone: Gene names refer to mouse genes. The observed sequence ends 1 residue before the CDR3 terminus, with the missing tail filled in from the germline J gene. The chain employs TRBV26 and TRBJ1-2; 12 positions match TRBD1. The CDR3 contains 17 residues. Germline CDR1 is KGHPV and CDR2 is FQNQEV (reference sequence). J gave up 3 bases and V 4 bases, and 9 bases lay outside the gene matches. The CDR3 region is CASSPRTGTGGDSDYTF. The CDR3 bases that were read are TGTGCCAGCAGTCCCCGGACAGGGACAGGGGGCGACTCCGACTACACC.

This clone was counted a single time. Gene names and germline refer to mouse. The read gets to within 1 residue of the CDR3 end, and the germline J gene fills in the rest. Other nucleotide sequences in the sample specify the same CDR3. The chain has TRBV29 and TRBJ2-1; either TRBD1 or TRBD2 may supply D (5 bases each). The CDR3 sequence is 13 residues long. Germline V lookup: CDR1 MSHET, CDR2 SYDVDS. Trimming cost V 6 bases and J 2 bases, with 8 bases left between them. The CDR3 region is CASRPGHYAEQFF. Incomplete CDR3 DNA: TGTGCTAGCAGGCCGGGACACTATGCTGAGCAGTTC.

In regard to this clone: Gene names refer to mouse genes. The CDR3 extends 1 residue past the end of the read, so its final part is completed from the germline J gene. V usage is TRBV26 and J usage is TRBJ2-1; D is uncertain. The ends were cut back, 4 bases at V and 1 base at J, with 8 bases in the middle. The CDR3 contains 14 residues. The germline V gene has CDR1 KGHPV and CDR2 FQNQEV (reference sequence). The CDR3 reads CASSRDKNYAEQFF. The covered CDR3 bases are TGTGCCAGCAGTCGCGACAAGAACTATGCTGAGCAGTTC. Using reference TRBV26 and TRBJ2-1 for the parts outside the CDR3, the full variable domain is NSKVIQTPRYLVKGQGQKAKMRCIPEKGHPVVFWYQQNKNNEFKFLINFQNQEVLQQIDMTEKRFSAECPSNSPCSLEIQSSEAGDSALYLCASSRDKNYAEQFFGPGTRLTVL.

Comment on this clone: Gene labels here are mouse ones. The read terminates 1 residue before the CDR3 end, so the remaining end is supplied by the germline J gene. The chain couples TRBV13-2 to TRBJ1-6; a weak D match, TRBD1 (5 bases). TRBJ1-6 has ORF status, its function being uncertain. Germline CDR1 is NNHNN and CDR2 is SYGAGS (reference sequence). Trimming stripped 4 bases from V and 3 bases from J, with 11 bases between. The CDR3 is 15 amino acids. The DNA read from the CDR3 is TGTGCCAGCGGTCGGACACCCATCTATAATTCGCCCCTCTAC. The encoded protein is CASGRTPIYNSPLY. The full CDR3 sequence reads CASGRTPIYNSPLYF.

About this clone itself: Mouse names are used for the genes. The CDR3 is cut off 1 residue early in the read; its end comes from the germline J gene. Other DNA sequences within the sample encode an identical CDR3. V and J are TRBV12-1 and TRBJ2-1, with D tentatively TRBD1 (6 bases). Germline CDR1 and CDR2: SGHSN and HYEKVE. The CDR3 runs to 14 residues. V lost 1 base to trimming and J lost 0 bases, with 6 bases between them. The CDR3 loop reads CASSLGGNYAEQFF. CDR3 bases read: TGTGCCAGCTCTCTAGGGGGTAACTATGCTGAGCAGTTC.

Concerning this clone: Gene names are mouse gene names. The CDR3 extends 1 residue past the end of the read, so its final part is completed from the germline J gene. The chain recombines TRBV2 with TRBJ2-1; D assignment may be TRBD1 or TRBD2 (5 bases each). Trimming pared 3 bases from V and 1 base from J, leaving 7 bases between. CDR1 LGHNA and CDR2 YSYQKL come from the germline V gene. This CDR3 region has 14 residues. The CDR3: CASSHGDNYAEQFF. Partial CDR3 DNA: TGTGCCAGCAGCCATGGGGACAACTATGCTGAGCAGTTC.

A word on this clone: The listed genes are named as in mouse. The read ends 1 residue shy of where the CDR3 ends; the end is completed using the germline J gene. The chain employs TRBV14 and TRBJ2-2, with D possibly matching TRBD1 (5 bases). V was cut by 4 bases and J by 0 bases, with 10 bases left in between. Looked up from germline, CDR1 is SGHDT and CDR2 is FRDEAV. The CDR3 length is 15 residues. The CDR3 loop is CASSPGRANTGQLYF. CDR3 DNA, as far as it was read: TGTGCCAGCAGTCCAGGGAGAGCAAACACCGGGCAGCTCTAC.